The 32 T cell receptor beta chains below were found in one sample sequenced in a study of blood T cell repertoires in COVID-19. The method was immunoSEQ multiplex PCR; TCRdb's version includes in-frame clones alone and lacks a portion of them. The repertoire holds roughly 430,000 clones, with nearly 90% as singletons. The sample consisted of PBMCs or T cells enriched from blood (not recorded which). Source of these receptors: a woman in her 40s with acute COVID-19.

The J gene is TRBJ2-7, the V gene TRBV6-2 or TRBV6-3; D uncertain. The CDR3 length is 14 residues. CDR1 and CDR2 from the germline V gene are MNHEY and SVGEGT. V was trimmed by 2 bases and J by 6 bases, leaving 14 bases between them. The CDR3 DNA is TGTGCCAGCAGTTACGCCGCCCCGCCGGGCGAGCAGTACTTC. This gives the protein CASSYAAPPGEQYF.

For this clone: The junction departs from germline at one end; a sequencing error may be responsible. The chain couples TRBV3-1 (or the pseudogene TRBV3-2) to TRBJ1-3; 8 bases agree with TRBD1. Germline V CDR1 and CDR2: LGHDT, YNNKEL (reference sequence). CDR3 length: 16 residues. This CDR3 is CASSEDRGVGVNTIYF. CDR3 DNA: TGTGCCAGCAGCGAAGACAGGGGTGTGGGTGTGAACACCATATATTTT.

This clone came up once. CDR3 sequence: CASSLSRPYPTDTQYF. The DNA for the CDR3 is TGTGCCAGCAGTTTATCCCGCCCCTACCCCACAGATACGCAGTATTTT. The chain is built from TRBV27 and TRBJ2-3; no firm D call. The CDR3 totals 16 residues. Deletions cut 0 bases from V and 2 bases from J, with 12 bases between. CDR1 is MNHEY and CDR2 is SMNVEV in the germline V gene (reference sequence).

The chain employs TRBV7-9 and TRBJ2-5; D is possibly TRBD2 (6 bases). CDR1 is SEHNR, CDR2 FQNEAQ, per germline (reference sequence). This CDR3 contains 13 residues. V lost 3 bases and J 2 bases, leaving 7 bases between the germline ends. CDR3 nucleotides: TGTGCCAGCAGCTTGGGAGGACAAGAGACCCAGTACTTC. Translated, it gives CASSLGGQETQYF.

The chain joins TRBV2 to TRBJ1-2; TRBD1 matches 7 bases. V gave up 6 bases and J gave up 3 bases; unmatched junction bases: 10. CDR1 is SNHLY and CDR2 is FYNNEI in the germline V gene. This CDR3 contains 15 residues. The CDR3 reads CASRLNNRGHYGYTF. CDR3 bases: TGTGCCAGCAGATTGAACAACAGGGGACACTATGGCTACACCTTC.

The V call is TRBV27, the J call TRBJ2-7; 9 nucleotides align to TRBD2. Germline CDR1 MNHEY, CDR2 SMNVEV (reference sequence). The CDR3 has 13 residues. J gave up 6 bases and V 6 bases, and 6 bases lay outside the gene matches. CDR3 loop: CASSPSGALEQYF. In nucleotides, the CDR3 is TGTGCCAGCAGCCCTAGCGGGGCTCTCGAGCAGTACTTC.

The chain is built from TRBV6-5 and TRBJ1-1; the match to TRBD1 covers 8 bases. The CDR3 sequence is 12 residues long. With 10 bases clipped from V and 3 bases from J, the junction kept 4 bases outside the gene matches. Germline lookup yields CDR1 MNHEY and CDR2 SVGAGI. In DNA, the CDR3 is TGTGCCACCAACAGGGGGGACACTGAAGCTTTCTTT. Protein: CATNRGDTEAFF.

The genes are TRBV18 and TRBJ1-4, with D possibly TRBD1 on 5 matching bases. The ends were cut back, 4 bases at V and 8 bases at J, with 11 bases in the middle. CDR1 is KGHSH, CDR2 LQKENI, per germline. The CDR3 is 13 residues long. The CDR3 bases are TGTGCCAGCTCACAGGGGTTGGAAGAAAAACTGTTTTTT. This translates into CASSQGLEEKLFF. The variable domain in full, with the rest retrieved from reference TRBV18 and TRBJ1-4, is NAGVMQNPRHLVRRRGQEARLRCSPMKGHSHVYWYRQLPEEGLKFMVYLQKENIIDESGMPKERFSAEFPKEGPSILRIQQVVRGDSAAYFCASSQGLEEKLFFGSGTQLSVL.

The CDR3 DNA is TGTGCCAGCAGTGGGCGGAGGGTAGGCGGCTACACCTTC. Protein sequence: CASSGRRVGGYTF. The J gene is TRBJ1-2, the V gene TRBV27; D gene uncertain. CDR1 and CDR2 (germline): MNHEY, SMNVEV (reference sequence). Trimming took 5 bases from V and 8 from J, leaving 15 bases between them. There are 13 residues in the CDR3.

This clone appeared once. The rearrangement joins TRBV5-4 to TRBJ2-5; 13 bases line up with TRBD2. The V gene end was trimmed by 3 bases and the J gene end by 5 bases; junction bases not matched to a gene: 7. In germline, CDR1 is SGHNT, CDR2 YYREEE (reference sequence). The CDR3 loop spans 16 amino acids. The CDR3 is CASSSRTSGGGETQYF. The CDR3 DNA is TGTGCCAGCAGCTCTAGGACTAGCGGGGGAGGTGAGACCCAGTACTTC.

CDR3 in DNA: TGTGCCAGCAGACAGGATGAGCAGCCCCAGCATTTT. This translates into CASRQDEQPQHF. This chain uses TRBV5-4 with TRBJ1-5; perhaps TRBD1 as D (5 bases). Germline V lookup: CDR1 SGHNT, CDR2 YYREEE (reference sequence). V lost 5 bases and J 7 bases, leaving 10 bases between the germline ends. CDR3 length: 12 amino acids.

The rearrangement links TRBV2 to TRBJ2-5, with unresolved D. The CDR3 totals 13 residues. V was clipped by 7 bases and J by 2 bases, with 11 bases between them. Germline CDR1 SNHLY, CDR2 FYNNEI. CDR3 bases: TGTGCCAGCACCAAAGACACACAAGAGACCCAGTACTTC. Protein: CASTKDTQETQYF.

V is TRBV19 and J is TRBJ1-1; D is unresolved. The CDR3 loop spans 13 amino acids. Per germline, CDR1 LNHDA and CDR2 SQIVND (reference sequence). Trimming pared 2 bases from V and 7 bases from J, leaving 11 bases between. The CDR3 loop is CASSIQVASEAFF. DNA of the CDR3: TGTGCCAGTAGTATACAAGTTGCGAGTGAAGCTTTCTTT.

For this clone: This specimen includes other DNA sequences encoding the same CDR3. The chain links TRBV5-1 to TRBJ1-5; 8 bases match TRBD1. Germline CDR1 reads SGHRS; CDR2 reads YFSETQ. The V segment lost 5 bases and the J segment 5 bases; nucleotides outside the gene matches: 3. CDR3 length: 13 residues. This CDR3 reads CASSPTGDQPQHF. The CDR3 coding sequence is TGCGCCAGCAGTCCGACAGGGGATCAGCCCCAGCATTTT.

The chain has TRBV10-2 and TRBJ2-7, with TRBD2 matching 8 bases. The trim removed 4 bases at V and 2 bases at J, leaving 1 base unmatched. The CDR3 is 13 residues long. Germline lookup yields CDR1 WSHSY and CDR2 SAAADI. The CDR3 spells CASSGGGPYEQYF. The CDR3 region has the DNA TGCGCCAGCAGTGGCGGGGGGCCCTACGAGCAGTACTTC.

The chain carries TRBV10-2 and TRBJ2-5; a possible D gene is TRBD2 (5 bases). The V gene's germline CDR1 is WSHSY and CDR2 SAAADI. With 2 bases removed from V and 5 bases from J, the gap between germline ends came to 9 bases. The length of the CDR3 is 13 residues. The CDR3 protein is CASSEGRRETQYF. DNA for the CDR3: TGCGCCAGCAGTGAGGGCAGGAGGGAGACCCAGTACTTC.

The CDR3 nucleotides are TGTGCCAGCAGCCCCCCCCGGGCGGAGGGTGACATTCAGTACTTC. This sequence encodes CASSPPRAEGDIQYF. The chain couples TRBV7-9 to TRBJ2-4; possibly TRBD2 for D (6 bases). Trimming shortened V by 5 bases and J by 8 bases, and 19 bases separated the two germline ends. This CDR3 spans 15 amino acids. Germline V gene sequence: CDR1 SEHNR, CDR2 FQNEAQ (reference sequence).

The chain joins TRBV6-6 to TRBJ2-7; 9 nucleotides agree with TRBD2. The V gene's germline CDR1 is MNHNY and CDR2 SVGAGI (reference sequence). The CDR3 totals 16 residues. V dropped 5 bases and J dropped 6; count of bases not matched to a gene: 14. The CDR3 region has the DNA TGTGCCAGCAGTCACACCCCTAGCGGGAAACCCTCCGAGCAGTACTTC. This gives the protein CASSHTPSGKPSEQYF.

The table lists this clone with a count of one. The rearrangement uses TRBV7-9 and TRBJ2-3, with 7 nucleotides matching TRBD2. The trim removed 3 bases at V and 5 bases at J, leaving 2 bases unmatched. The CDR3 extends over 13 amino acids. Germline V gene sequence: CDR1 SEHNR, CDR2 FQNEAQ (reference sequence). The CDR3 sequence is CASSLRGIDTQYF. The CDR3 DNA reads TGTGCCAGCAGCTTGCGGGGGATAGATACGCAGTATTTT.

This chain uses TRBV6-2 or TRBV6-3 with TRBJ2-1, with 7 nucleotides matching TRBD2. The CDR3 spans 16 residues. Germline-derived CDR1 and CDR2 are MNHEY and SVGEGT. J lost 2 bases, V lost 5 bases, and 9 bases had no gene match. The CDR3 sequence is CASSPPGRGPYNEQFF. As DNA, the CDR3 is TGTGCCAGCAGTCCCCCAGGGAGGGGTCCCTACAATGAGCAGTTCTTC.

The chain uses TRBV19 and TRBJ1-2, with 10 bases fitting TRBD1. V lost 9 bases to trimming and J lost 5 bases; unmatched junction nucleotides: 9. Germline V CDR1 and CDR2: LNHDA, SQIVND (reference sequence). The CDR3 consists of 14 residues. The CDR3 DNA reads as TGTGCCAGCCTCTCCCCGGGACAGGGGTATGGCTACACCTTC. Its translation: CASLSPGQGYGYTF.

V is TRBV23-1 and J is TRBJ1-4, with TRBD1 matching 12 bases. TRBV23-1 belongs to the ORF category, with a function that is uncertain. The J segment lost 11 bases and the V segment lost 3 bases, leaving 10 bases of the junction unmatched. CDR3 length: 16 amino acids. CDR3 in amino acids: CASSQVGQGAPGKLFF. As DNA, the CDR3 is TGCGCCAGCAGTCAGGTGGGACAGGGGGCGCCGGGGAAACTGTTTTTT.

The J gene is TRBJ1-6, the V gene TRBV5-6, with D possibly TRBD1 on 5 matching bases. Per the germline V gene, CDR1 is SGHDT and CDR2 is YYEEEE. The CDR3 covers 15 residues. The V end was cut by 0 bases, the J end by 6 bases, with 10 bases between. The DNA for the CDR3 is TGTGCCAGCAGCTTGGATCAGGGTACTAATTCACCCCTCCACTTT. As protein: CASSLDQGTNSPLHF.

The V gene is TRBV12-5, the J gene TRBJ1-1, with 11 nucleotides matching TRBD1. Germline assignment: CDR1 LGHNT and CDR2 FRNRAP. Losses at the gene ends were 5 bases for V and 6 bases for J; bases not matched to a gene: 8. The length of the CDR3 is 15 residues. For the CDR3, the DNA is TGTGCTAGTGGTGCCGCCGGGACAGGGGGATCTGAAGCTTTCTTT. Its translation: CASGAAGTGGSEAFF.

This rearrangement joins TRBV25-1 to TRBJ1-4; D unclear. Germline V gene lookup returns CDR1 MGHDK and CDR2 SYGVNS. V lost 5 bases, J lost 6 bases, and 7 bases lay in between. This CDR3 spans 12 amino acids. CDR3 nucleotide sequence: TGTGCCAGCAGTCCCCGTGATGAAAAACTGTTTTTT. Translated: CASSPRDEKLFF.

This clone was found once. This chain joins TRBV11-2 and TRBJ1-1; possible D gene TRBD1, 5 bases. V gave up 5 bases and J gave up 7 bases, with 17 bases separating them. This CDR3 contains 14 residues. Germline V gene data show CDR1 as SGHAT and CDR2 as FQNNGV. CDR3 sequence (DNA): TGTGCCAGCAGCACAATTGGCGGGGCTAGTGAAGCTTTCTTT. Translation gives CASSTIGGASEAFF.

The V and J genes are TRBV21-1 and TRBJ2-1; TRBD2, the table's D call, lacks a check against the DNA. TRBV21-1 is listed as a pseudogene. The CDR3 sequence is 15 residues long. The CDR3: CASSKDRPSYNEQFF. CDR3 coding DNA: TGTGCCAGCAGCAAAGATCGTCCCTCCTACAATGAGCAGTTCTTC.

The chain has TRBV5-4 and TRBJ2-1, with D tentatively TRBD2 (6 bases). The CDR3 runs to 16 residues. Germline V gene sequence: CDR1 SGHNT, CDR2 YYREEE (reference sequence). V was clipped by 0 bases and J by 0 bases, with 10 bases between them. The CDR3 protein is CASSLDAGSSYNEQFF. CDR3 DNA sequence: TGTGCCAGCAGCTTGGATGCGGGGAGCTCCTACAATGAGCAGTTCTTC.

CDR3 in DNA: TGTGCCAGCAGCCTCCGGGACAGGGTCGCTGAAGCTTTCTTT. The encoded protein is CASSLRDRVAEAFF. J is TRBJ1-1 and V is TRBV7-9; 9 bases are a match to TRBD1. The CDR3 contains 14 residues. V gave up 5 bases and J gave up 6 bases; unmatched junction bases: 7. Germline CDR1 reads SEHNR; CDR2 reads FQNEAQ (reference sequence).

CDR3 sequence: CASSQARGALGELFF. CDR3 in DNA: TGTGCCAGCAGCCAGGCCCGGGGGGCCCTCGGGGAGCTGTTTTTT. The chain combines TRBV3-1 (or the pseudogene TRBV3-2) with TRBJ2-2; tentative D call: TRBD2 (7 bases). The germline V gene encodes CDR1 LGHDT and CDR2 YNNKEL (reference sequence). The germline V and J ends were trimmed by 3 bases and 7 bases, with 15 bases remaining between them. There are 15 residues in the CDR3.

This chain connects TRBV7-9 to TRBJ2-1, with 10 bases fitting TRBD2. Per the germline V gene, CDR1 is SEHNR and CDR2 is FQNEAQ (reference sequence). After removal of 0 bases from V and 9 bases from J, the junction contained 5 bases not matched to a gene. The length of the CDR3 is 15 residues. Written as DNA, the CDR3 is TGTGCCAGCAGCTTAGCGAGCGGGGGGGCAGGTGAGCAGTTCTTC. It translates to CASSLASGGAGEQFF.

Many counts were recorded for this clone. This chain uses TRBV7-9 with TRBJ2-2; 7 bases fit TRBD2. Germline V gene lookup returns CDR1 SEHNR and CDR2 FQNEAQ (reference sequence). CDR3 length equals 18 residues. The ends lost 1 base at V and 3 bases at J; junction bases unmatched: 11. CDR3 nucleotide sequence: TGTGCCAGCAGCTTAGTCCCCCTCGCGGGGGACTACACCGGGGAGCTGTTTTTT. Its translation is CASSLVPLAGDYTGELFF.